The 25 T cell receptor beta chains presented below share a single source sample, sequenced in a study of blood T cell repertoires in COVID-19. Sequenced by immunoSEQ multiplex PCR; TCRdb stores in-frame clones only, minus some. Of roughly 140,000 clones listed, approximately 85% are singletons. Sequencing input: peripheral blood. All receptors come from a woman aged 60-75 years with COVID-19, enrolled during active disease.

This clone was seen only a few times. The CDR3 DNA follows: TGTGCCAGCAGTGAGGGGACAGGGAGGTGGGAGACCCAGTACTTC. It translates to CASSEGTGRWETQYF. The genes are TRBV2 and TRBJ2-5; 9 bases fit TRBD1. The V gene end was trimmed by 3 bases and the J gene end by 5 bases; junction bases not matched to a gene: 7. Germline CDR1 is SNHLY and CDR2 is FYNNEI. The CDR3 sequence is 15 residues long.

The J gene is TRBJ1-4, the V gene TRBV4-2; 10 bases agree with TRBD1. The ends lost 0 bases at V and 6 bases at J; junction bases unmatched: 4. CDR1 is LGHNA and CDR2 is YNFKEQ in the germline V gene. The CDR3 is 16 residues long. CDR3 sequence (DNA): TGTGCCAGCAGCCAAGATCACGGGACAGGGGATGAAAAACTGTTTTTT. This sequence encodes CASSQDHGTGDEKLFF.

The V gene is TRBV19, the J gene TRBJ1-3; no firm D call. CDR3 length: 16 amino acids. Germline V lookup: CDR1 LNHDA, CDR2 SQIVND (reference sequence). Between the trimmed V and J ends, which lost 1 base and 0 bases, there was a span of 10 bases. CDR3 amino acids: CASSIVRDTSGNTIYF. CDR3 in DNA: TGTGCCAGTAGTATAGTCCGAGACACCTCTGGAAACACCATATATTTT.

V gene TRBV7-2 combines with J gene TRBJ2-1; D call uncertain. The germline V gene encodes CDR1 SGHTA and CDR2 FQGNSA. Deletions cut 5 bases from V and 5 bases from J, with 10 bases between. CDR3 length equals 13 residues. CDR3 protein: CASSRYTDNEQFF. Written as DNA, the CDR3 is TGTGCCAGCAGCCGTTACACAGACAATGAGCAGTTCTTC.

The chain couples TRBV7-6 to TRBJ1-3, with D possibly matching TRBD1 (6 bases). Germline-derived CDR1 and CDR2 are SGHVS and FNYEAQ. The CDR3 is 17 amino acids. V gave up 5 bases and J gave up 0 bases, with 17 bases separating them. The CDR3 DNA is TGTGCCAGCAGCCCGTGGGGGCTGGGGAGCTCTGGAAACACCATATATTTT. Amino acids: CASSPWGLGSSGNTIYF.

V and J are TRBV7-2 and TRBJ2-5; 8 positions agree with TRBD2. Germline CDR1 reads SGHTA; CDR2 reads FQGNSA. The CDR3 contains 15 residues. J was trimmed by 1 base and V by 5 bases; bases with no gene match: 6. The CDR3 DNA sequence: TGTGCCAGCAGCCCTTCTAGCGGGCCCCAAGAGACCCAGTACTTC. Its protein product is CASSPSSGPQETQYF.

This clone has more than one count but fewer than ten. The rearrangement joins TRBV4-1 to TRBJ1-5, with TRBD1 identical over 7 bases. Germline lookup yields CDR1 MGHRA and CDR2 YSYEKL. J lost 3 bases, V lost 2 bases, and 4 bases had no gene match. This CDR3 spans 15 amino acids. For the CDR3, the DNA is TGCGCCAGCAGCCAAACCCAGGGGGACAATCAGCCCCAGCATTTT. Residues: CASSQTQGDNQPQHF.

The V call is TRBV28, the J call TRBJ1-5; 8 bases match TRBD1. Germline CDR1 reads MDHEN; CDR2 reads SYDVKM. This CDR3 spans 13 amino acids. J lost 2 bases, V lost 10 bases, and 4 bases had no gene match. The CDR3 is CATYRGGNQPQHF. The CDR3 nucleotides read TGTGCCACTTACAGGGGGGGCAATCAGCCCCAGCATTTT.

This sequence joins TRBV5-5 and TRBJ2-7; D unresolved. CDR1 and CDR2 (germline): SGHKS, YYEKEE (reference sequence). The CDR3 has 16 amino acids. The germline V and J ends were trimmed by 1 base and 4 bases, with 18 bases remaining between them. CDR3 sequence (DNA): TGTGCCAGCAGCTTGAATATTCAGCGAGCAAGGTACGAGCAGTACTTC. This translates into CASSLNIQRARYEQYF. The whole variable domain, filled in from reference TRBV5-5 and TRBJ2-7, reads DAGVTQSPTHLIKTRGQQVTLRCSPISGHKSVSWYQQVLGQGPQFIFQYYEKEERGRGNFPDRFSARQFPNYSSELNVNALLLGDSALYLCASSLNIQRARYEQYFGPGTRLTVT.

The V and J genes are TRBV7-2 and TRBJ2-7, with 11 bases aligning to TRBD2. CDR3 size: 15 residues. Trimming removed 3 bases from V and 2 bases from J; junction bases left unmatched: 3. Germline V gene lookup returns CDR1 SGHTA and CDR2 FQGNSA. The CDR3 loop reads CASSFATSGAYEQYF. CDR3 in DNA: TGTGCCAGCAGCTTTGCGACTAGCGGGGCCTACGAGCAGTACTTC.

The V gene is TRBV11-2, the J gene TRBJ2-1, with a possible D match to TRBD2 (5 bases). CDR1 and CDR2 (germline): SGHAT, FQNNGV. The CDR3 is 16 residues long. Between the trimmed V and J ends, which lost 4 bases and 3 bases, there was a span of 16 bases. CDR3 nucleotide sequence: TGTGCCAGCAGCTCCCGTAATAGCGTGGGCTACAATGAGCAGTTCTTC. As protein: CASSSRNSVGYNEQFF.

This clone has only one observation. The genes are TRBV5-1 and TRBJ2-7, with D tentatively TRBD1 (6 bases). This CDR3 contains 16 residues. From germline, CDR1 is SGHRS and CDR2 YFSETQ. Trimming took off 2 bases at V and 5 bases at J, with 20 bases between the two ends. The DNA for the CDR3 is TGCGCCAGCAGCTTCGGTCTCGGGGACAATATCGACGAGCAGTACTTC. It specifies CASSFGLGDNIDEQYF.

This clone was observed a few times. The rearrangement joins TRBV27 to TRBJ2-2, with D perhaps TRBD1 (6 bases). V lost 2 bases and J lost 7, with 11 bases in between. The germline gives CDR1 MNHEY, CDR2 SMNVEV (reference sequence). The CDR3 totals 14 residues. The CDR3 region is CASSLRQVNGELFF. DNA of the CDR3: TGTGCCAGCAGTTTAAGACAGGTGAACGGGGAGCTGTTTTTT.

V gene TRBV5-1 combines with J gene TRBJ1-2; 8 positions agree with TRBD1. This CDR3 region has 15 residues. With 5 bases clipped from V and 3 bases from J, the junction kept 9 bases outside the gene matches. CDR1 and CDR2 (germline): SGHRS, YFSETQ. The chain's CDR3 is CASRAGGASDYGYTF. Written as DNA, the CDR3 is TGCGCCAGCAGAGCAGGGGGCGCGTCAGACTATGGCTACACCTTC.

The genes are TRBV18 and TRBJ2-7; D is possibly TRBD2 (5 bases). CDR1 KGHSH and CDR2 LQKENI come from the germline V gene. The V end lost 1 base, the J end lost 3 bases, and 7 bases lay between the germline ends. There are 13 residues in the CDR3. The CDR3 reads CASSPLRGYEQYV. CDR3 nucleotide sequence: TGTGCCAGCTCACCACTTCGGGGCTACGAGCAGTACGTC.

This chain uses TRBV10-2 with TRBJ2-1; tentatively, D is TRBD2 (6 bases). The V gene lost 0 bases and the J gene lost 7 bases, with 13 bases spanning the gap. Germline CDR1 reads WSHSY; CDR2 reads SAAADI. The CDR3 spans 15 residues. CDR3 protein: CASSESWKGRNEQFF. The CDR3 DNA reads TGCGCCAGCAGTGAGTCTTGGAAGGGGAGGAATGAGCAGTTCTTC.

This sequence joins TRBV25-1 and TRBJ2-7; 9 bases fit TRBD1. CDR1 is MGHDK, CDR2 SYGVNS, per germline. This CDR3 is 13 amino acids long. The V gene end was trimmed by 8 bases and the J gene end by 5 bases; junction bases not matched to a gene: 7. CDR3 in DNA: TGTGCCAGCCGGGGGGACAGGGTTCACGAGCAGTACTTC. It translates to CASRGDRVHEQYF.

The gene calls are TRBV19 and TRBJ1-4; D is unclear. Germline V gene data show CDR1 as LNHDA and CDR2 as SQIVND (reference sequence). There are 14 residues in the CDR3. Trimming pared 1 base from V and 8 bases from J, leaving 11 bases between. The CDR3 loop reads CASSIGAGGEKLFF. DNA for the CDR3: TGTGCCAGTAGTATAGGTGCAGGCGGGGAAAAACTGTTTTTT.

V is TRBV9 and J is TRBJ2-1; 8 nucleotides line up with TRBD1. Losses at the gene ends were 4 bases for V and 3 bases for J; bases not matched to a gene: 6. This CDR3 region has 15 residues. The germline V gene has CDR1 SGDLS and CDR2 YYNGEE. The DNA of the CDR3 is TGTGCCAGCAGCCCACAGGGGGAAGGCTACAATGAGCAGTTCTTC. Its translation is CASSPQGEGYNEQFF.

The chain combines TRBV10-2 with TRBJ2-1; TRBD2 matches 11 bases. The ends lost 6 bases at V and 4 bases at J; junction bases unmatched: 5. This CDR3 is built from 15 residues. Germline V lookup: CDR1 WSHSY, CDR2 SAAADI. CDR3 residues: CASSIAGGVYNEQFF. As DNA, the CDR3 is TGCGCCAGCAGCATAGCGGGAGGGGTTTACAATGAGCAGTTCTTC.

The chain combines TRBV5-5 with TRBJ1-3; D not resolved. Trimming removed 0 bases from V and 6 bases from J, with 13 bases in between. This CDR3 contains 15 residues. Germline V gene data show CDR1 as SGHKS and CDR2 as YYEKEE (reference sequence). The CDR3 DNA reads as TGTGCCAGCAGCTTGGGACACGGACTATCAAACACCATATATTTT. As protein: CASSLGHGLSNTIYF.

In DNA, the CDR3 is TGTGCCAGCAGTCCAAGATCAATGAGGTTAGAAGCTTTCTTT. Translation gives CASSPRSMRLEAFF. V gene TRBV3-1 (or the pseudogene TRBV3-2) combines with J gene TRBJ1-1; D is uncertain. This CDR3 spans 14 amino acids. Trimming shortened V by 6 bases and J by 8 bases, and 19 bases separated the two germline ends. CDR1 LGHDT and CDR2 YNNKEL come from the germline V gene (reference sequence).

The rearrangement joins TRBV5-6 to TRBJ2-5; 8 bases agree with TRBD2. The V segment lost 0 bases and the J segment 1 base; nucleotides outside the gene matches: 8. In germline, CDR1 is SGHDT, CDR2 YYEEEE. This CDR3 comprises 17 residues. CDR3: CASSLASASGRQETQYF. In DNA form, the CDR3 reads TGTGCCAGCAGCTTGGCCTCGGCTAGCGGGCGCCAAGAGACCCAGTACTTC.

This chain joins TRBV9 and TRBJ2-1, with 11 nucleotides matching TRBD2. The junction had 5 bases not matched to a gene; V was cut back by 3 bases and J by 0 bases. The V gene's germline CDR1 is SGDLS and CDR2 YYNGEE. This CDR3 is 17 amino acids long. DNA of the CDR3: TGTGCCAGCAGCGCGGGACTAGCGGACCGCTCCTACAATGAGCAGTTCTTC. This codes for CASSAGLADRSYNEQFF.

The V call is TRBV19, the J call TRBJ1-6, with D perhaps TRBD1 (5 bases). V was cut by 6 bases and J by 5 bases, with 8 bases left in between. This CDR3 is built from 13 residues. The germline CDR1 and CDR2 sequences are LNHDA and SQIVND (reference sequence). The CDR3 loop reads CASRDTNNSPLHF. As DNA, the CDR3 is TGTGCCAGTAGGGACACGAATAATTCACCCCTCCACTTT.